The 21 T cell receptor beta chains in this list originate from one sample, sequenced in a study of beta chain features in type 1 diabetes (dated by TCRdb to between 2018 and 2020). Paper-wide results and their limitations: Type 1 diabetes patients showed a moderate but significant shortening of TCRB CDR3 length in all four CD4+ subsets.

Libraries were built with the immunoSEQ multiplex PCR assay. The High Capacity cDNA Reverse Transcription Kit was used to reverse transcribe all of the isolated RNA, meaning that expressed TCRB transcripts were what got sequenced. TCRdb limited this immuneACCESS table to in-frame rearrangements with V and J called. A share of clones is missing; checked studies link under half to unresolved V genes, and the rest is unexplained. A total of under 300,000 clones appear in this sample, roughly a tenth of them only once. Around 0.018% of the sample goes to the ten largest clones. Which antigens these TCRs recognize remains unknown. What was sequenced was naive CD4+ T cells from blood. The label giving this sample's cell subset or site can be read as: true naive CD4+ T cells. Receptors were obtained from a man in his thirties or forties with type 1 diabetes.

A few counts support this clone. V gene TRBV29-1 combines with J gene TRBJ1-5; possible D gene TRBD1, 6 bases. There are 13 residues in the CDR3. Between the trimmed V and J ends, which lost 6 bases and 4 bases, there was a span of 13 bases. The V gene's germline CDR1 is SQVTM and CDR2 ANQGSEA. This CDR3 is CSVMGQRNQPQHF. The CDR3 DNA reads TGCAGCGTGATGGGACAACGTAATCAGCCCCAGCATTTT.

This rearrangement joins TRBV20-1 to TRBJ1-1; D not certain. This CDR3 comprises 10 residues. From germline, CDR1 is DFQATT and CDR2 SNEGSKA (reference sequence). V lost 3 bases and J lost 7, with 6 bases in between. The CDR3: CSASSIEAFF. CDR3 DNA: TGCAGTGCTAGTAGTATTGAAGCTTTCTTT.

The chain carries TRBV11-3 and TRBJ2-1, with 8 bases aligning to TRBD2. With V trimmed by 5 bases and J by 4 bases, 4 bases remained unmatched. The CDR3 runs to 14 residues. Germline V gene sequence: CDR1 SGHNT, CDR2 YENEEA. The CDR3 spells CASSRSGEYNEQFF. For the CDR3, the DNA is TGTGCCAGCAGCCGTAGCGGGGAATACAATGAGCAGTTCTTC.

The V and J genes are TRBV7-9 and TRBJ1-1, with 7 bases lining up with TRBD1. With 5 bases clipped from V and 7 bases from J, the junction kept 10 bases outside the gene matches. Germline loops: CDR1 SEHNR, CDR2 FQNEAQ (reference sequence). The CDR3 is 14 residues long. The CDR3 spells CASSTYRGLGEAFF. Here the CDR3 DNA reads TGTGCCAGCAGCACATACAGGGGTTTGGGTGAAGCTTTCTTT.

This clone has a handful of counts. The rearrangement uses TRBV2 and TRBJ2-1; D is ambiguous. Looked up from germline, CDR1 is SNHLY and CDR2 is FYNNEI. Between the trimmed V and J ends, which lost 5 bases and 7 bases, there was a span of 9 bases. The length of the CDR3 is 12 residues. The CDR3 spells CASSPGWNEQFF. The CDR3 DNA is TGTGCCAGCAGTCCCGGGTGGAATGAGCAGTTCTTC.

V and J are TRBV4-2 and TRBJ1-4; D is possibly TRBD1 (5 bases). The CDR3 is made up of 15 amino acids. V lost 4 bases, J lost 0 bases, and 9 bases lay in between. In germline, CDR1 is LGHNA, CDR2 YNFKEQ. The CDR3 DNA reads TGTGCCAGCAGCCGCCCGGGGGCAACTAATGAAAAACTGTTTTTT. As protein: CASSRPGATNEKLFF.

This clone turned up a few times. The chain is built from TRBV29-1 and TRBJ2-5, with D possibly matching TRBD1 (5 bases). V shed 6 bases and J shed 3 bases, with 23 bases lying between them. The CDR3 has 16 residues. Germline V gene data show CDR1 as SQVTM and CDR2 as ANQGSEA. The CDR3 reads CSVPPPGRAGEETQYF. CDR3 DNA: TGCAGCGTCCCTCCTCCAGGCAGGGCCGGAGAAGAGACCCAGTACTTC.

This clone appeared a few times. The chain couples TRBV29-1 to TRBJ1-2, with TRBD1 matching over 7 bases. This CDR3 spans 14 amino acids. Germline V lookup: CDR1 SQVTM, CDR2 ANQGSEA. V was pared by 6 bases and J by 2 bases, with 9 bases of the junction left unmatched. Here the CDR3 DNA reads TGCAGCGTCGCTGACAGGGCCGGGAACTATGGCTACACCTTC. Protein: CSVADRAGNYGYTF.

This clone was detected only a few times. V gene TRBV9 combines with J gene TRBJ2-3; 8 bases agree with TRBD1. The CDR3 spans 15 residues. Trimming at V came to 0 bases and at J to 3 bases, leaving 3 bases not matched to a gene. CDR1 and CDR2 from the germline V gene are SGDLS and YYNGEE. CDR3 sequence reads: CASSVAQGATDTQYF. CDR3 bases: TGTGCCAGCAGCGTAGCTCAGGGGGCAACAGATACGCAGTATTTT.

V and J are TRBV4-2 and TRBJ1-2, with 7 bases aligning to TRBD1. Looked up from germline, CDR1 is LGHNA and CDR2 is YNFKEQ. This CDR3 spans 15 amino acids. Trimming took 1 base from V and 8 from J; bases not matched to a gene: 10. The CDR3 region has the DNA TGTGCCAGCAGCCAAGGACAGGGAGCAGGCTTCGGCTACACCTTC. Its translation is CASSQGQGAGFGYTF.

The chain employs TRBV7-9 and TRBJ1-6, with D tentatively TRBD1 (6 bases). Trimming pared 1 base from V and 10 bases from J, leaving 14 bases between. The germline V gene encodes CDR1 SEHNR and CDR2 FQNEAQ (reference sequence). The CDR3 consists of 15 residues. As DNA, the CDR3 is TGTGCCAGCAGCTTAGAAACGGGGGGCTCATCACCCCTCCACTTT. This codes for CASSLETGGSSPLHF.

The CDR3 sequence: CASSLGQGFGYTF. In nucleotides, the CDR3 is TGTGCCAGCAGCTTAGGGCAGGGCTTTGGCTACACCTTC. This sequence joins TRBV7-2 and TRBJ1-2, with D possibly TRBD1 on 5 matching bases. The CDR3 spans 13 residues. Germline V gene data show CDR1 as SGHTA and CDR2 as FQGNSA. Trimming stripped 1 base from V and 7 bases from J, with 10 bases between.

The CDR3 region is CASSPGTGLYNEQFF. CDR3 coding DNA: TGCGCCAGCAGCCCAGGGACAGGGTTGTACAATGAGCAGTTCTTC. This chain links TRBV5-1 with TRBJ2-1; the match to TRBD1 covers 9 bases. Germline assignment: CDR1 SGHRS and CDR2 YFSETQ. V lost 4 bases to trimming and J lost 4 bases; unmatched junction nucleotides: 6. The CDR3 runs 15 residues.

This clone was seen only a few times. The gene calls are TRBV5-1 and TRBJ2-1, with TRBD1 identical over 9 bases. CDR1 SGHRS and CDR2 YFSETQ come from the germline V gene. CDR3 size: 15 residues. The V gene end was trimmed by 2 bases and the J gene end by 4 bases; junction bases not matched to a gene: 4. The CDR3 sequence: CASSFPGQGYNEQFF. The CDR3 region has the DNA TGCGCCAGCAGCTTCCCGGGACAGGGTTACAATGAGCAGTTCTTC.

The DNA for the CDR3 is TGTGCCAGCAGGCCGACTAGCCGGAACGGGGAGCTGTTTTTT. This gives the protein CASRPTSRNGELFF. The rearrangement uses TRBV6-4 and TRBJ2-2, with TRBD2 matching over 7 bases. V was pared by 6 bases and J by 7 bases, with 8 bases of the junction left unmatched. CDR1 is MRHNA, CDR2 SNTAGT, per germline. The CDR3 is 14 residues long.

This clone was seen a handful of times. The chain links TRBV10-1 to TRBJ2-7; 7 bases are a match to TRBD1. This CDR3 comprises 16 residues. The germline V gene has CDR1 WNHNN and CDR2 SYGVQD (reference sequence). The V and J ends lost 2 bases and 1 base, in that order; junction bases with no gene match: 8. The CDR3, as DNA: TGCGCCAGCAGTGAGGGGACAGTCCACTCTTCCTACGAGCAGTACTTC. This codes for CASSEGTVHSSYEQYF.

This rearrangement joins TRBV6-6 to TRBJ2-3; 7 nucleotides agree with TRBD1. The CDR3 contains 15 residues. Germline V gene lookup returns CDR1 MNHNY and CDR2 SVGAGI (reference sequence). The trim removed 3 bases at V and 2 bases at J, leaving 5 bases unmatched. This CDR3 is CASSYPGTDTDTQYF. In DNA, the CDR3 is TGTGCCAGCAGTTATCCCGGGACAGACACAGATACGCAGTATTTT.

Only a few counts were recorded for this clone. The chain carries TRBV23-1 and TRBJ1-1; 9 positions match TRBD1. TRBV23-1 belongs to the ORF category, with a function that is uncertain. Trimming took 3 bases from V and 13 from J; bases not matched to a gene: 15. The CDR3 length is 15 residues. The CDR3 nucleotides read TGCGCCAGCAGTCACCTAATCCGGGACAGGGTTAAGGGTTTCTTT. As protein: CASSHLIRDRVKGFF.

The genes are TRBV6-5 and TRBJ2-3, with D unresolved. Germline CDR1 and CDR2: MNHEY and SVGAGI. V was pared by 3 bases and J by 11 bases, with 9 bases between. This CDR3 has 11 amino acids. CDR3 region: CASSYLRQQYF. Written as DNA, the CDR3 is TGTGCCAGCAGTTATTTGCGGCAGCAGTATTTT.

CDR3 region: CSAEETEAFF. As DNA, the CDR3 is TGCAGCGCAGAGGAGACTGAAGCTTTCTTT. This rearrangement joins TRBV29-1 to TRBJ1-1; D not resolved. Germline assignment: CDR1 SQVTM and CDR2 ANQGSEA. The V and J ends lost 7 bases and 5 bases respectively, with 8 bases between them. This CDR3 region has 10 residues.

This clone was counted between two and nine times. The genes are TRBV7-2 and TRBJ2-4, with 8 bases aligning to TRBD1. The germline V gene has CDR1 SGHTA and CDR2 FQGNSA. Losses at the gene ends were 1 base for V and 7 bases for J; bases not matched to a gene: 6. The CDR3 covers 15 residues. The CDR3 reads CASSLEQGQENIQYF. The CDR3 coding sequence is TGTGCCAGCAGCTTAGAGCAGGGACAGGAGAACATTCAGTACTTC.